What follows describes a single T cell receptor beta chain. The antigen is not known. The data derive from a study of CD8+CD57+ T cells in acquired aplastic anemia. Study information: The average for DNA from sorted CD4+ and CD8+ cells was roughly 3 ug. General study points: Levels of CD8+ Simpson's diversity were not significantly distinct in patients versus controls. Shared by patients and controls, almost 30 CD8+ CDR3s were abundant in patients.

In patients chosen for sequencing, flow cytometry had shown CD8+CD57+ cell expansion. Severe acquired aplastic anemia was present in every patient. Researchers used genomic DNA as the template to profile TCR beta VDJ and CDR3. TCRdb used MiXCR to reprocess the reads, holding one entry per CDR3 protein. This sample has approximately 250,000 distinct CDR3 sequences, with 70% to 85% found just once. The CDR3 is made up of 16 amino acids. CDR1 and CDR2 from the germline V gene are DFQATT and SNEGSKA (reference sequence). V shed 4 bases and J 0 bases; nucleotides not matched to a gene: 7. This clonotype was sampled from a human donor with aplastic anemia. Source material: sorted CD4+, CD8+, or CD8+CD57+ T cells (not recorded which) from PBMCs. This rearrangement joins TRBV20-1 to TRBJ2-1; 9 bases fit TRBD2. CDR3 amino acids: CSATNLAGNSYNEQFF. The CDR3 DNA sequence: TGCAGTGCTACTAATCTAGCGGGGAACTCCTACAATGAGCAGTTCTTC.